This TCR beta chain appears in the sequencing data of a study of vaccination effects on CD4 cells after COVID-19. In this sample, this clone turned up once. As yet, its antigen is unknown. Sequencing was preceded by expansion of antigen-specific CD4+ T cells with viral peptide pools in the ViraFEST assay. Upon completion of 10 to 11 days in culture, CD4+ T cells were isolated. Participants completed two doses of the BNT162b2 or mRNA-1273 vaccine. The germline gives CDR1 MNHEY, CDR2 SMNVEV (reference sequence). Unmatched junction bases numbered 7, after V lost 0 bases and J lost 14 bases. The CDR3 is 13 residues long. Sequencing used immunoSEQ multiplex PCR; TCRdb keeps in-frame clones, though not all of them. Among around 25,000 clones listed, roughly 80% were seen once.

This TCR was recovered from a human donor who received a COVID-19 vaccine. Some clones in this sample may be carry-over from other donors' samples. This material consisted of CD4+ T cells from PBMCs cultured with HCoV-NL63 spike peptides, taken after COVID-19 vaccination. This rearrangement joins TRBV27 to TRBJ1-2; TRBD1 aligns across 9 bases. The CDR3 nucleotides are TGTGCCAGCAGTTTATCGAGGGACAGGGTAGGGACCTTC. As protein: CASSLSRDRVGTF.